Listed below are T cell receptor beta chains from one sample, sequenced in a study of response to subunit inactivated influenza vaccine. TCRdb re-analysed the RT-PCR reads in MiXCR, keeping a single row per CDR3 protein. The table includes approximately 480,000 distinct CDR3 sequences, around 9.9% detected once. Sequences were derived from PBMCs from blood, sampled roughly 47 days after vaccination. These TCRs come from a man aged 50 to 59 who received an inactivated influenza vaccine. The CDR3 runs from the conserved cysteine through the conserved F or W. D genes are given only for firm matches. Rows may omit the clone size; those that give it use once, few, many or a size class.

V gene,D gene,clone size,J gene,CDR3 DNA,CDR3 protein
TRBV29-1,-,few,TRBJ1-2,TGCAGCGTTGCTACAGGACTAAGCCACTATGGCTACACCTTC,CSVATGLSHYGYTF
TRBV28,-,-,TRBJ1-4,TGTGCCAGCACCGGGCAGAGAGGAAAACTGTTTTTT,CASTGQRGKLFF
TRBV6-2/TRBV6-3,TRBD2,-,TRBJ2-1,TGTGCCAGCAGTAGACTAGCGAGGAGTAATGAGCAGTTCTTC,CASSRLARSNEQFF
TRBV20-1,TRBD1,few,TRBJ2-5,TGCAGAGCCAAGACAGGGGGCTTGGAGACCCAGTACTTC,CRAKTGGLETQYF
TRBV4-1,-,many,TRBJ1-5,TGCGCCAGCAGGGCACAGGGAAGGGGCCAGCCCCAGCATTTT,CASRAQGRGQPQHF
TRBV9,TRBD1,many,TRBJ2-1,TGTGCCAGCAGCGTGGGGACAGGGTTTTCTTCTGGGTTCTTC,CASSVGTGFSSGFF
TRBV4-1,-,few,TRBJ2-7,TGCGCCAGCAGCCAGGGGGGGGACAGTTCCCCTCCCTACGAGCAGTACTTC,CASSQGGDSSPPYEQYF
TRBV12-3/TRBV12-4,-,-,TRBJ2-1,TGTGCCAGCACCAACCGAGGAGACGAGCAGTTCTTC,CASTNRGDEQFF
TRBV2,TRBD1,-,TRBJ1-1,TGTGCCAGCAGTAGACAGGGGGCTCCGAACACTGAAGCTTTCTTT,CASSRQGAPNTEAFF
TRBV20-1,-,few,TRBJ1-2,TGCAGTGCTAGAGATTTCGGCATAAGTAGTTATGGCTACACCTTC,CSARDFGISSYGYTF
TRBV6-2/TRBV6-3,TRBD2,few,TRBJ2-1,TGTGCCAGCTCACTCACCGGGACTAGGTCCAATGAGCAGTTCTTC,CASSLTGTRSNEQFF
TRBV28,TRBD1,-,TRBJ1-1,TGTGCCAGCAGTGCGGGGACAGCGAACACTGAAGCTTTCTTT,CASSAGTANTEAFF
TRBV29-1,TRBD2,-,TRBJ2-7,TGCAGCGCCGTACTAGCGGGGGCTGGATCCTACGAGCAGTACTTC,CSAVLAGAGSYEQYF
TRBV3-1,TRBD1,-,TRBJ2-1,TGTGCCAGCAGCATCCAGGGGGAAAATGAGCAGTTCTTC,CASSIQGENEQFF
TRBV10-3,-,many,TRBJ1-6,TGTGCCATCAGTGAGTCGAGGTGGGGGCCCGATTCACCCCTCCACTTT,CAISESRWGPDSPLHF
TRBV20-1,-,few,TRBJ2-7,TGCAGTGCCCAGTCCCGGGACATTTACGAGCAGTACTTC,CSAQSRDIYEQYF
TRBV25-1,-,-,TRBJ2-2,TGTGCCAGCAAAGACGGAGGGATCGGGGAGCTGTTTTTT,CASKDGGIGELFF
TRBV5-1,-,many,TRBJ1-1,TGCGCCAGCAGAGTTGCGGGGGGGAACACTGAAGCTTTCTTT,CASRVAGGNTEAFF
TRBV24-1,-,few,TRBJ1-1,TGTGCCACCAGCTCCGGACAGCCGAACACTGAAGCTTTCTTT,CATSSGQPNTEAFF
TRBV5-6,-,many,TRBJ1-1,TGTGCCAGCAGCTTGTTCTTGAACACTGAAGCTTTCTTT,CASSLFLNTEAFF
TRBV20-1,-,few,TRBJ2-1,TGCAGTGCTAGGCAGGTCCCGCCCGATGAGCAGTTCTTC,CSARQVPPDEQFF
TRBV10-3,-,many,TRBJ2-5,TGTGCCACAGCTAGCAGCCAAGAGACCCAGTACTTC,CATASSQETQYF
TRBV28,-,few,TRBJ2-7,TGTGCCAGTGGGACTTTCTACGAGCAGTACTTC,CASGTFYEQYF
TRBV6-6,-,many,TRBJ2-1,TGTGCCAGCAGTGGGGGGCAATACAATGAGCAGTTCTTC,CASSGGQYNEQFF
TRBV12-3/TRBV12-4,-,many,TRBJ1-1,TGTGCCAGCAGCGGACAGATGAACACTGAAGCTTTCTTT,CASSGQMNTEAFF
TRBV27,-,-,TRBJ2-5,TGTGCCAGCAGTTCCGCCGGACAGCAAGAGACCCAGTACTTC,CASSSAGQQETQYF
TRBV3-1,TRBD1,few,TRBJ1-2,TGTGCCAGCAGCGAGGGACAGGGGGCAATTGGCTACACCTTC,CASSEGQGAIGYTF
TRBV7-2,TRBD2,-,TRBJ2-1,TGTGCCAGCAGCTTAGTTGGTCGGGGGGGGGAGTTCTTC,CASSLVGRGGEFF
TRBV28,TRBD1,-,TRBJ1-2,TGTGCCAGCAGCCGCTCCAGGGGGCGAGGCTATGGCTACACCTTC,CASSRSRGRGYGYTF
TRBV7-3,-,-,TRBJ1-3,TGTGCCAGCAGCTTAATAGGGGACGGAGGAAACACCATATATTTT,CASSLIGDGGNTIYF
TRBV9,TRBD2,-,TRBJ2-4,TGTGCCAGCAGCGTAGCAGGATTAGCGGGGGCCATCATTCAGTACTTC,CASSVAGLAGAIIQYF
TRBV15,-,few,TRBJ2-2,TGTGCCACCAACCCTGAATTGGTGGAGACCGGGGAGCTGTTTTTT,CATNPELVETGELFF
TRBV12-3/TRBV12-4,-,many,TRBJ1-2,TGTGCCAGCAGTTTAGATGGTGATTTTGGCTACACCTTC,CASSLDGDFGYTF
TRBV5-4,-,-,TRBJ1-5,TGTGCCAGCAGCTTGGCAGGGGAGGAGAATCAGCCCCAGCATTTT,CASSLAGEENQPQHF
TRBV12-3/TRBV12-4,TRBD2,few,TRBJ2-3,TGTGCCAGCAGTCCACTAGCGGGAGACGGGAATACGCAGTATTTT,CASSPLAGDGNTQYF